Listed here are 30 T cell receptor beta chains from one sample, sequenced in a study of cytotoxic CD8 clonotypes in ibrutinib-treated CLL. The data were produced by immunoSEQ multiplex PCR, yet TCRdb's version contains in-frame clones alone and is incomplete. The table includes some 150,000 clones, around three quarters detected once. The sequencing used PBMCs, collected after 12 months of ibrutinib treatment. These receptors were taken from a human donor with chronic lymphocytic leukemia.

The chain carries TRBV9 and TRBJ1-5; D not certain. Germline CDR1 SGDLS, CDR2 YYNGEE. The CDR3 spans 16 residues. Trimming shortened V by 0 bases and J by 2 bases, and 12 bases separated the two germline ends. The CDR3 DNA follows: TGTGCCAGCAGCGTAGATGATGGGATGGGCAATCAGCCCCAGCATTTT. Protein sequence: CASSVDDGMGNQPQHF.

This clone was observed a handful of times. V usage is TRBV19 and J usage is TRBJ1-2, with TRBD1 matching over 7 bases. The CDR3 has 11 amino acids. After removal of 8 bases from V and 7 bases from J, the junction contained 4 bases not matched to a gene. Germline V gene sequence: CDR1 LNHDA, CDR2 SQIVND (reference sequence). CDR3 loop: CASWQGGGYTF. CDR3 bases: TGTGCCAGTTGGCAGGGGGGTGGCTACACCTTC.

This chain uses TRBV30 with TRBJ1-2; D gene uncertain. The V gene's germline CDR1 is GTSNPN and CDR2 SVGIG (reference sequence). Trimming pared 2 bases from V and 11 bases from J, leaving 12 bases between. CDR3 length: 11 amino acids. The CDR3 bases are TGTGCCTGGAGTACGTCGGCATTATACACCTTC. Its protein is CAWSTSALYTF.

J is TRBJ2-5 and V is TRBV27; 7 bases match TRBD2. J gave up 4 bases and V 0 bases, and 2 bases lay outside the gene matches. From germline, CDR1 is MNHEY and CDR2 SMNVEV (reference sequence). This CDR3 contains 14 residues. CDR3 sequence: CASSLSPSGETQYF. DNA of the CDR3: TGTGCCAGCAGTTTATCGCCTAGCGGAGAGACCCAGTACTTC.

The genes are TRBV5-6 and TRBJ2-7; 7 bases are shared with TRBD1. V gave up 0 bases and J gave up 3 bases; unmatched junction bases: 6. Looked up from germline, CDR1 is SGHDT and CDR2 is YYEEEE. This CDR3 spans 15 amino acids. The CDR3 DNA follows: TGTGCCAGCAGCTTGGAACGACAGGGCAACTACGAGCAGTACTTC. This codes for CASSLERQGNYEQYF.

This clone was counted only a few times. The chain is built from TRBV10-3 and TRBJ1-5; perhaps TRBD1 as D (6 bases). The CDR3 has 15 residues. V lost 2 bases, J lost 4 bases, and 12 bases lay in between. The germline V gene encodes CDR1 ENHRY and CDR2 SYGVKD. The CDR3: CAISEVNRENQPQHF. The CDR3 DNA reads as TGTGCCATCAGTGAGGTCAACAGGGAAAATCAGCCCCAGCATTTT.

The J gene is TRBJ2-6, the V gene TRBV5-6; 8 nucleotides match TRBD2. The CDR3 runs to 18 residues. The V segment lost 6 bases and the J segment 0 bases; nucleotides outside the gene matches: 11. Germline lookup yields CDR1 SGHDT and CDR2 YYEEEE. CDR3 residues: CASTPRAGGLSGANVLTF. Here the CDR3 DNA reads TGTGCCAGCACGCCGCGGGCGGGGGGACTCTCTGGGGCCAACGTCCTGACTTTC.

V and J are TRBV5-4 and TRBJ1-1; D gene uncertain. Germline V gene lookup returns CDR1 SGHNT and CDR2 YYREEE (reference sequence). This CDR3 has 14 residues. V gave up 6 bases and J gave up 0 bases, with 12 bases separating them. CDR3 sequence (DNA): TGTGCCAGCACCTACGGGGATTTGAACACTGAAGCTTTCTTT. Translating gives CASTYGDLNTEAFF.

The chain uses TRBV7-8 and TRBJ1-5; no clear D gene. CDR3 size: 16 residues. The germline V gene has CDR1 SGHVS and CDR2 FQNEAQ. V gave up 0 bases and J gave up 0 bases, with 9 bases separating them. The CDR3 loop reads CASSLATGNSNQPQHF. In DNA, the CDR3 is TGTGCCAGCAGCTTAGCGACGGGGAATAGCAATCAGCCCCAGCATTTT. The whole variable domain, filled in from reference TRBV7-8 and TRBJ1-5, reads GAGVSQSPRYKVAKRGQDVALRCDPISGHVSLFWYQQALGQGPEFLTYFQNEAQLDKSGLPSDRFFAERPEGSVSTLKIQRTQQEDSAVYLCASSLATGNSNQPQHFGDGTRLSIL.

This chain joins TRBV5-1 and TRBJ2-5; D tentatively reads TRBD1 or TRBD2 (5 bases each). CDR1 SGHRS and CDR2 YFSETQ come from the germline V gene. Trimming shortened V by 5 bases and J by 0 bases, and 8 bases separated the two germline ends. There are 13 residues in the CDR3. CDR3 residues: CASRGTNQETQYF. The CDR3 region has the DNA TGCGCCAGCAGAGGGACCAACCAAGAGACCCAGTACTTC.

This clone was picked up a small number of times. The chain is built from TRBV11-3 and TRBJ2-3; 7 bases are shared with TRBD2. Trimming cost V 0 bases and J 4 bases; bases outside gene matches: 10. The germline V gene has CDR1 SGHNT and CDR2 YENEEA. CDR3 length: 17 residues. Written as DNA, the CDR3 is TGTGCCAGCAGCTTAGACGCCCCAATGGCGGGAGCAGATACGCAGTATTTT. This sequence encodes CASSLDAPMAGADTQYF.

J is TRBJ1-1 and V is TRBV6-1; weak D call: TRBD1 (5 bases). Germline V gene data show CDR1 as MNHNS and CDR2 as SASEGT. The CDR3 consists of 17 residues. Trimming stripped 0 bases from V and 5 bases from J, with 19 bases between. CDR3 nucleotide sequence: TGTGCCAGCAGTGAAGCGCGCCTAGGGACGGCAGAGACTGAAGCTTTCTTT. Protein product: CASSEARLGTAETEAFF.

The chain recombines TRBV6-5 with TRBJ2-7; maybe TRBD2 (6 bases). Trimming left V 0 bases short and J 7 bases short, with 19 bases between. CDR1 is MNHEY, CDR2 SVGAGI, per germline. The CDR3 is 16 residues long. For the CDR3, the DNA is TGTGCCAGCAGTTACTCGGGTGGAGGGAGCAGGAGGGAGCAGTACTTC. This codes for CASSYSGGGSRREQYF.

CDR3 residues: CASQDQETQYF. CDR3 DNA: TGTGCCAGTCAAGATCAAGAGACCCAGTACTTC. The V call is TRBV6-5, the J call TRBJ2-5; D is unresolved. The CDR3 has 11 amino acids. The ends were cut back, 9 bases at V and 2 bases at J, with 7 bases in the middle. Per germline, CDR1 MNHEY and CDR2 SVGAGI.

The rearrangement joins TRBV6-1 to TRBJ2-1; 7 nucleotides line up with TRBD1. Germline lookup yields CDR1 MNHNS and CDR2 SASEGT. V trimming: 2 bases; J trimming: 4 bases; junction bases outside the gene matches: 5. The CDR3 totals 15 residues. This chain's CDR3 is CASSEWGTAYNEQFF. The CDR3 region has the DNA TGTGCCAGCAGTGAATGGGGGACAGCATACAATGAGCAGTTCTTC.

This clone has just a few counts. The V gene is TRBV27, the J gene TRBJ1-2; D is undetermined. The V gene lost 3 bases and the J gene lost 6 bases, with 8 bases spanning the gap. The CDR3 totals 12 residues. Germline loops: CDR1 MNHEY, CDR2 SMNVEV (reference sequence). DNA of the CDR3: TGTGCCAGCAGTTTGGGAGGGAATGGCTACACCTTC. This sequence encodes CASSLGGNGYTF.

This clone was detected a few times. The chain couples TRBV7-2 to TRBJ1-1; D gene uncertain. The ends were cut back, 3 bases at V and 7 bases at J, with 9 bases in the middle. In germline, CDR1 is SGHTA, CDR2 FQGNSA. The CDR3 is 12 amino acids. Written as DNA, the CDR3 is TGTGCCAGCAGCTTCTGGAGGGATGAAGCTTTCTTT. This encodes CASSFWRDEAFF.

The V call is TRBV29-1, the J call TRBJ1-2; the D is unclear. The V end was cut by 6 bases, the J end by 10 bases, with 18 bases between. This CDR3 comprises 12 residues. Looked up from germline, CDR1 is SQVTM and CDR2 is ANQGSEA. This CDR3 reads CSVEMLGIDYTF. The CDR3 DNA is TGCAGCGTCGAGATGTTGGGCATAGACTACACCTTC.

The CDR3 spells CASSLGGGIYGYTF. The CDR3, as DNA: TGTGCCAGCAGTTTGGGCGGGGGTATATATGGCTACACCTTC. The chain links TRBV28 to TRBJ1-2, with D perhaps matching TRBD1 (5 bases). With 3 bases removed from V and 5 bases from J, the gap between germline ends came to 13 bases. The CDR3 has 14 amino acids. Germline V gene lookup returns CDR1 MDHEN and CDR2 SYDVKM.

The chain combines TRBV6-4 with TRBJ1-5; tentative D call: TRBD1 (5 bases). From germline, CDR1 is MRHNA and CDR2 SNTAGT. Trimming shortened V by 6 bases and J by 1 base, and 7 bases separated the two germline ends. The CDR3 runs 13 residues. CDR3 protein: CASSRDSNQPQHF. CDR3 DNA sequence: TGTGCCAGCAGCAGGGACAGCAATCAGCCCCAGCATTTT.

As DNA, the CDR3 is TGCGCCAGCAGCTTGGGGGAGGGGATTGAAAAACTGTTTTTT. Translating gives CASSLGEGIEKLFF. The chain employs TRBV5-1 and TRBJ1-4, with D tentatively TRBD1 (5 bases). Germline CDR1 SGHRS, CDR2 YFSETQ. V lost 0 bases and J lost 7, with 10 bases in between. The CDR3 is 14 residues long.

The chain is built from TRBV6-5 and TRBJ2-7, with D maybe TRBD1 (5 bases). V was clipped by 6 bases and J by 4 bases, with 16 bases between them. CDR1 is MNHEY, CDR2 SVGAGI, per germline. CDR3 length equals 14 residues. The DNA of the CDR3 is TGTGCCAGCAGGTTGACAGACAAGCCTTACGAGCAGTACTTC. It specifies CASRLTDKPYEQYF.

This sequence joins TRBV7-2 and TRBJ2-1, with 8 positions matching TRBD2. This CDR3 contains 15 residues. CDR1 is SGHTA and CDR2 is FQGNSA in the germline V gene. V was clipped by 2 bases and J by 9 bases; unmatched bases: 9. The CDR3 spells CASSLPTSGEREQFF. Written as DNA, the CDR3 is TGTGCCAGCAGCTTACCAACTAGCGGAGAGCGTGAGCAGTTCTTC.

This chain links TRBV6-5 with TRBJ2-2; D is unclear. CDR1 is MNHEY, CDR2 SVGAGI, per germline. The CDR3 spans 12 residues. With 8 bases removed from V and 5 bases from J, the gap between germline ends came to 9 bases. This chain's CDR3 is CASAGWTGELFF. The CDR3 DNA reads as TGTGCCAGCGCCGGTTGGACCGGGGAGCTGTTTTTT.

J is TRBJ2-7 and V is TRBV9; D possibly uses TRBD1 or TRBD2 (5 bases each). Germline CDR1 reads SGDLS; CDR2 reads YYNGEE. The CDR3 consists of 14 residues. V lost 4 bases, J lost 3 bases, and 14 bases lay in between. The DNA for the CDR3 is TGTGCCAGCAGCACGAGTACGAGGGGCTACGAGCAGTACTTC. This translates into CASSTSTRGYEQYF.

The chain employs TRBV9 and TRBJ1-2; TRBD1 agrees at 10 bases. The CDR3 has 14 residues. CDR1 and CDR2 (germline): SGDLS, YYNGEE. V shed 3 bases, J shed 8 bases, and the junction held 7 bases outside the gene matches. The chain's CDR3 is CASSGQGANWGYTF. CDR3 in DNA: TGTGCCAGCAGCGGACAGGGGGCGAATTGGGGCTACACCTTC.

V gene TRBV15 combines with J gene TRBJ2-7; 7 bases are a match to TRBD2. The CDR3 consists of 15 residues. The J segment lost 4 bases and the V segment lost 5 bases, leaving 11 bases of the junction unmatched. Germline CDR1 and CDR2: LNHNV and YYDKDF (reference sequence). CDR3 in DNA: TGTGCCACCAGCCCCACCTCTAGCGGACTTTACGAGCAGTACTTC. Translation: CATSPTSSGLYEQYF.

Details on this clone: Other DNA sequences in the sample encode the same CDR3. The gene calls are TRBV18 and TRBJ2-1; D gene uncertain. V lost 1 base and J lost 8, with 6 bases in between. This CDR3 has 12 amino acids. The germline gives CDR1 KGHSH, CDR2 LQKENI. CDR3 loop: CASSPRGYEQFF. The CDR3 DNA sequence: TGTGCCAGCTCACCACGTGGCTATGAGCAGTTCTTC.

CDR3 amino acids: CAIRELADQDNEQFF. CDR3 in DNA: TGTGCCATCAGAGAACTAGCGGACCAGGACAATGAGCAGTTCTTC. The chain uses TRBV10-3 and TRBJ2-1, with 8 bases lining up with TRBD2. This CDR3 spans 15 amino acids. Germline trimming cut 6 bases from V and 5 bases from J; bases unmatched to any gene: 9. Germline assignment: CDR1 ENHRY and CDR2 SYGVKD.

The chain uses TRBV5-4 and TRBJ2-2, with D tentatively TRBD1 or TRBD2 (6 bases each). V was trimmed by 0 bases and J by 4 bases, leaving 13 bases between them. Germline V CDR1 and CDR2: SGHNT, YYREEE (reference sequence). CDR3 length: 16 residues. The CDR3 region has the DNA TGTGCCAGCAGCTTGGAGGGCGGGACAACCACCGGGGAGCTGTTTTTT. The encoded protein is CASSLEGGTTTGELFF.